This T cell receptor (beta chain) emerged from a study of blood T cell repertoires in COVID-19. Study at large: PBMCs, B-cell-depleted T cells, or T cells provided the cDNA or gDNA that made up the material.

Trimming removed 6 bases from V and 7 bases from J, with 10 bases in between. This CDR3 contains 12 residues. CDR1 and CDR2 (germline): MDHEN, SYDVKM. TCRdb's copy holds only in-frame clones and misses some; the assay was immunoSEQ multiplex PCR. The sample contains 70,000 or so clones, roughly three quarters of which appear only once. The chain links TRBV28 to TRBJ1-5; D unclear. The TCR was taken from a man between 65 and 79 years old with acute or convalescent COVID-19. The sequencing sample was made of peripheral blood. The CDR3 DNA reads TGTGCCAGCAGGGAGGGAGGACAGCCCCAGCATTTT. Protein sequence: CASREGGQPQHF.